These T cell receptor beta chains were read from a single sample in a study of T-cell memory formation after mild COVID-19. MiXCR was run by TCRdb on the 5' RACE reads, yielding one entry per CDR3 protein. The profile shows 200,000 or so distinct CDR3 sequences, 18% of them singletons. The sequencing input was PBMCs or a T cell subset sorted from them (not recorded which). The receptors derive from an adult woman who had mild COVID-19 (a few samples of this study predate the infection). Cell type and time point are not known. The CDR3 runs from the conserved cysteine through the conserved F or W. D genes are given only for firm matches. Clone size is stated in some rows and not others, as once, few, many or a class when expanded.

len	v_gene	abundance	j_gene	d_gene	CDR3nt	CDR3aa
12	TRBV29-1	.	TRBJ2-7	.	TGCAGCGTTTTGGGGAAGGGCTACGAGCAGTACTTC	CSVLGKGYEQYF
15	TRBV2	.	TRBJ2-2	.	TGTGCCAGCAGTGAGGTCCCGACGAACACCGGGGAGCTGTTTTTT	CASSEVPTNTGELFF
17	TRBV7-2	few	TRBJ2-4	TRBD2	TGTGCCAGCAGCTTAGGTGGACTAGCCCTAGCCAAAAACATTCAGTACTTC	CASSLGGLALAKNIQYF
12	TRBV29-1	.	TRBJ2-7	.	TGCAGCGTTGAAGTACCCAACTACGAGCAGTACTTC	CSVEVPNYEQYF
15	TRBV5-1	few	TRBJ1-6	.	TGCGCCAGCAGCTTGGGACAGCTAGATAATTCACCCCTCCACTTT	CASSLGQLDNSPLHF
15	TRBV6-6	few	TRBJ2-1	TRBD2	TGTGCCAGCAGTCCCCGGTGGGGGGGCTACAATGAGCAGTTCTTC	CASSPRWGGYNEQFF
15	TRBV7-2	few	TRBJ1-2	.	TGTGCCAGCAGCCCAGAACGCCGGGGTACCTATGGCTACACCTTC	CASSPERRGTYGYTF
15	TRBV20-1	.	TRBJ2-2	.	TGCAGTGCTAGCCTACAGGGTGCGGGCACCGGGGAGCTGTTTTTT	CSASLQGAGTGELFF
14	TRBV12-3/TRBV12-4	few	TRBJ1-4	.	TGTGCCAGCAGTTGGGGAATGGGGGATGAAAAACTGTTTTTT	CASSWGMGDEKLFF
15	TRBV7-6	many	TRBJ1-1	TRBD1	TGTGCCAGCAGCTTAGGGACAGGGTCGAGCACTGAAGCTTTCTTT	CASSLGTGSSTEAFF
15	TRBV7-2	.	TRBJ2-5	TRBD2	TGTGCCAGCAGCTTAGCACTAGCGGGTAAAGAGACCCAGTACTTC	CASSLALAGKETQYF
11	TRBV6-5	few	TRBJ2-5	.	TGTGCCAGCAGGGACGGCTTGGCCCAGTACTTC	CASRDGLAQYF
11	TRBV30	.	TRBJ1-2	.	TGTGCCTGGGGAGACAGGTTTGGCTACACCTTC	CAWGDRFGYTF
18	TRBV11-2	.	TRBJ2-3	TRBD2	TGTGCCAGCAGCTTAGATCTCCCGGGCGGGGGGGCAGCAGATACGCAGTATTTT	CASSLDLPGGGAADTQYF
16	TRBV7-6	.	TRBJ2-7	.	TGTGCCAGCAGCTCCCGTAGGCAGGGGCTTTCCTACGAGCAGTACTTC	CASSSRRQGLSYEQYF
15	TRBV5-1	.	TRBJ2-3	TRBD2	TGCGCCAGCAGTGCCGGGACTAGGAGCACAGATACGCAGTATTTT	CASSAGTRSTDTQYF
16	TRBV7-6	many	TRBJ2-3	TRBD2	TGTGCCAGCAGCTCATGGGGCCTAGCGGGCACAGATACGCAGTATTTT	CASSSWGLAGTDTQYF
15	TRBV12-3/TRBV12-4	few	TRBJ2-7	TRBD2	TGTGCCAGCAGTCCCCTGACTAGCGGGAGGCGCGAGCAGTACTTC	CASSPLTSGRREQYF
13	TRBV2	many	TRBJ2-7	.	TGTGCCAGCAGTGACGATAGGGCCTACGAGCAGTACTTC	CASSDDRAYEQYF
14	TRBV12-3/TRBV12-4	.	TRBJ1-3	TRBD1	TGTGCCAGCAGTCGGACAGGCACTGGAAACACCATATATTTT	CASSRTGTGNTIYF
11	TRBV28	few	TRBJ2-2	.	TGTGCCAGCGGGACCACCGGGGAGCTGTTTTTT	CASGTTGELFF
16	TRBV2	many	TRBJ1-2	TRBD1	TGTGCCAGCAGTGAAGGGACAGGAGGATTTAACTATGGCTACACCTTC	CASSEGTGGFNYGYTF
12	TRBV12-3/TRBV12-4	.	TRBJ2-2	.	TGTGCCAGCAGTTTAGGCCTTGGGGAGCTGTTTTTT	CASSLGLGELFF
15	TRBV4-1	.	TRBJ2-7	TRBD2	TGCGCCAGCAGCCAGGAGCGGGGTCCATCCTACGAGCAGTACTTC	CASSQERGPSYEQYF
16	TRBV7-9	few	TRBJ1-2	.	TGTGCCAGCAGCTCCCCCTACGGAGGGGCCGGCTATGGCTACACCTTC	CASSSPYGGAGYGYTF
16	TRBV7-6	few	TRBJ2-1	.	TGTGCCAGCAGCTTGGGGACACTGAGCTCCTACAATGAGCAGTTCTTC	CASSLGTLSSYNEQFF
14	TRBV12-3/TRBV12-4	.	TRBJ1-1	TRBD1	TGTGCCAGCGGGACGGGACAGGGGGCCACTGAAGCTTTCTTT	CASGTGQGATEAFF
15	TRBV7-2	few	TRBJ1-1	.	TGTGCCAGCAGCTTATCGGCTACGACGAACACTGAAGCTTTCTTT	CASSLSATTNTEAFF
15	TRBV5-6	few	TRBJ1-1	.	TGTGCCAGCAGCTGGGGGGGTCTGGGGAACACTGAAGCTTTCTTT	CASSWGGLGNTEAFF
13	TRBV5-6	.	TRBJ1-2	.	TGTGCCAGCAGCCACCCCCCAGGGGACGGCTACACCTTC	CASSHPPGDGYTF
13	TRBV12-3/TRBV12-4	many	TRBJ2-7	.	TGTGCCAGCAGTTTAGTTGGGGGGAACGAGCAGTACTTC	CASSLVGGNEQYF
13	TRBV27	.	TRBJ2-1	.	TGTGCCAGCAGTCGGTCGGAAGAGTATGAGCAGTTCTTC	CASSRSEEYEQFF
13	TRBV12-3/TRBV12-4	many	TRBJ2-3	.	TGTGCCAGCAGTTCCAGAGACGTAGATACGCAGTATTTT	CASSSRDVDTQYF
15	TRBV27	.	TRBJ2-1	TRBD2	TGTGCCAGCAGTTCTGCGGGAGGCCCTTTCGATGAGCAGTTCTTC	CASSSAGGPFDEQFF
12	TRBV25-1	.	TRBJ2-4	.	TGTGCCAGCAGTGTTCAGGGAAATCCCCAGTACTTC	CASSVQGNPQYF
16	TRBV9	.	TRBJ1-1	.	TGTGCCAGCAGCGTCCCCAGGGGACTCATGAACACTGAAGCTTTCTTT	CASSVPRGLMNTEAFF
16	TRBV4-2	.	TRBJ1-1	.	TGTGCCAGCAGCCAAGCCTATGCAGGGGTGGGAACTGAAGCTTTCTTT	CASSQAYAGVGTEAFF
15	TRBV6-5	.	TRBJ2-1	TRBD2	TGTGCCAGCAACCCGGGACTAGCGGGAGGTGGTGAGCAGTTCTTC	CASNPGLAGGGEQFF
17	TRBV6-4	few	TRBJ1-5	.	TGTGCCAGCAATGGGGCCCCAGGGCTCGTTGGCAATCAGCCCCAGCATTTT	CASNGAPGLVGNQPQHF
14	TRBV7-2	few	TRBJ2-7	TRBD2	TGTGCCAGCACCGGACTAGCGGATTCCTACGAGCAGTACTTC	CASTGLADSYEQYF
14	TRBV20-1	.	TRBJ1-3	.	TGCAGTGCTAGAGATCCCGACAGGGGAAACACCATATATTTT	CSARDPDRGNTIYF
14	TRBV6-5	.	TRBJ1-4	.	TGTGCCAGCGGGCATAGATGGGGTAATGAAAAACTGTTTTTT	CASGHRWGNEKLFF
20	TRBV12-3/TRBV12-4	.	TRBJ2-3	TRBD2	TGTGCCAGCAGCCGACCCCACCCGAATCTAGCGGGAAAGGGGGTGGATACGCAGTATTTT	CASSRPHPNLAGKGVDTQYF
11	TRBV6-2/TRBV6-3	.	TRBJ1-3	.	TGTGCCAGCAGTCATGGAAACACCATATATTTT	CASSHGNTIYF
15	TRBV12-3/TRBV12-4	.	TRBJ2-1	TRBD2	TGTGCCAGCAGGGGCGCGGGGGTCCCCTACAATGAGCAGTTCTTC	CASRGAGVPYNEQFF
12	TRBV12-3/TRBV12-4	few	TRBJ1-1	.	TGTGCCAGCATGAGACAGAACACTGAAGCTTTCTTT	CASMRQNTEAFF
14	TRBV5-1	many	TRBJ2-7	TRBD1	TGCGCCAGCAGCTCCCGGACAGGGGACGACGAGCAGTACTTC	CASSSRTGDDEQYF
15	TRBV29-1	.	TRBJ2-1	TRBD1	TGCAGCGTTGACACATGGGCAGGGGGATACAATGAGCAGTTCTTC	CSVDTWAGGYNEQFF
14	TRBV7-9	.	TRBJ1-2	.	TGTGCCAGCAGCCGCGAGACAGTCAACTATGGCTACACCTTC	CASSRETVNYGYTF
19	TRBV10-3	few	TRBJ2-2	TRBD2	TGTGCCATCAGTGGCCCCGGACTAGCGGGGATAGAGAACACCGGGGAGCTGTTTTTT	CAISGPGLAGIENTGELFF
16	TRBV18	.	TRBJ2-1	TRBD2	TGTGCCAGCTCACCACCCGGGACTAGCGGGAAAGGTGAGCAGTTCTTC	CASSPPGTSGKGEQFF
12	TRBV6-2/TRBV6-3	many	TRBJ2-3	TRBD1	TGTGCCAGCAGTCCCGACAGGGGGCATCAGTATTTT	CASSPDRGHQYF
11	TRBV24-1	few	TRBJ2-3	.	TGTGCCACCAGTTTCGCAGATACGCAGTATTTT	CATSFADTQYF
11	TRBV2	few	TRBJ2-1	.	TGTGCCAGCAGGGGGTTCTATGAGCAGTTCTTC	CASRGFYEQFF
16	TRBV7-6	few	TRBJ2-2	.	TGTGCCAGCAGTCTATTACCGGGACAGAACACCGGGGAGCTGTTTTTT	CASSLLPGQNTGELFF